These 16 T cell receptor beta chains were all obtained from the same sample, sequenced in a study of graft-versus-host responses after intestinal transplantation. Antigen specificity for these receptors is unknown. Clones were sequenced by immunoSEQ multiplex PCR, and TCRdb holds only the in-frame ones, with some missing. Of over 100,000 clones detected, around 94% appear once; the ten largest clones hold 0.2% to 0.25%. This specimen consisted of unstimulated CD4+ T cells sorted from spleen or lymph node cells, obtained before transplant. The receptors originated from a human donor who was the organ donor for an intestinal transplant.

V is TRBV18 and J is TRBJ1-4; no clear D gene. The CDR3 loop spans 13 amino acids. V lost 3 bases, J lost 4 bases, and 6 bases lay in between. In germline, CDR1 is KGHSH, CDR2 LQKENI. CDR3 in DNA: TGTGCCAGCTCACCTGATGGTAATGAAAAACTGTTTTTT. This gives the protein CASSPDGNEKLFF.

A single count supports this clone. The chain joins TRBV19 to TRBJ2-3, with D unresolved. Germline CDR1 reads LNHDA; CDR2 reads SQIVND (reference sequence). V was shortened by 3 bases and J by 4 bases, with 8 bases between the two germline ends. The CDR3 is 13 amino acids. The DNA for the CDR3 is TGTGCCAGTAGTATGGTTAGGGCAGATACGCAGTATTTT. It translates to CASSMVRADTQYF.

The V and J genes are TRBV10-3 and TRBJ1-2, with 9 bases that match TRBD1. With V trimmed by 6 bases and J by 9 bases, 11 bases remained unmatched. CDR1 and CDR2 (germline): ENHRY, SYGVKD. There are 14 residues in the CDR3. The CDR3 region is CAISVDRDRVRYTF. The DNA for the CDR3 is TGTGCCATCAGCGTTGACCGGGACAGGGTACGCTACACCTTC.

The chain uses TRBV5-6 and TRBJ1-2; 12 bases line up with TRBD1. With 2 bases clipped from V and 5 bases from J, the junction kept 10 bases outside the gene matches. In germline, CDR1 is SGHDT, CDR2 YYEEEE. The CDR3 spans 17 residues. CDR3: CASSFGTGGRGRYGYTF. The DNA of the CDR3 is TGTGCCAGCAGCTTTGGGACAGGGGGCCGAGGTAGATATGGCTACACCTTC.

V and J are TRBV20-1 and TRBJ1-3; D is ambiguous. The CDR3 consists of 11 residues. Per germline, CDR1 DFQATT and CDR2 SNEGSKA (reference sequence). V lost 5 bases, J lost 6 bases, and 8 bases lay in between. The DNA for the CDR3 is TGCAGTGCTGAAGAGCAAAACACCATATATTTT. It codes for CSAEEQNTIYF.

Here the CDR3 reads CASSVGTSGAGGETQYF. The CDR3 region has the DNA TGTGCCAGCAGCGTAGGGACCTCGGGGGCGGGTGGCGAGACCCAGTACTTC. The chain employs TRBV9 and TRBJ2-5; possibly TRBD1 or TRBD2 for D (6 bases each). This CDR3 contains 17 residues. Trimming cost V 0 bases and J 5 bases, with 20 bases left between them. The germline V gene encodes CDR1 SGDLS and CDR2 YYNGEE.

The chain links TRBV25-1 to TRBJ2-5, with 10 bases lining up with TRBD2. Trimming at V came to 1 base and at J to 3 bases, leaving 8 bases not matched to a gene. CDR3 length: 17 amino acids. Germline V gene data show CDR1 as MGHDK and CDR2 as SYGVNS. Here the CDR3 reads CASSESSGRGGEETQYF. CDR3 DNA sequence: TGTGCCAGCAGTGAATCTAGCGGGAGAGGAGGTGAAGAGACCCAGTACTTC.

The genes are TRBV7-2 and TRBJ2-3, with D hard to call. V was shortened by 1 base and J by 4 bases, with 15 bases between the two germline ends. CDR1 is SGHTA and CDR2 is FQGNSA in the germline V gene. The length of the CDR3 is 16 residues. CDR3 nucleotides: TGTGCCAGCAGCTTAGGTCCCGGGTTTAGTTCAGATACGCAGTATTTT. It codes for CASSLGPGFSSDTQYF.

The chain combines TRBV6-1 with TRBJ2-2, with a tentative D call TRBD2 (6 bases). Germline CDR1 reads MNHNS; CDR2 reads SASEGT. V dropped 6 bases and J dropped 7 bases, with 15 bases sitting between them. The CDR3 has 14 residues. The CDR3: CASRGGWPGGELFF. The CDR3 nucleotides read TGTGCCAGCAGGGGGGGTTGGCCCGGCGGGGAGCTGTTTTTT.

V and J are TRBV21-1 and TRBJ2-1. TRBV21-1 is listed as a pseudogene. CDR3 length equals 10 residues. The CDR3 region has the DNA TGTGCCAGCAGCAGTGATGAGCAGTTCTTC. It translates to CASSSDEQFF.

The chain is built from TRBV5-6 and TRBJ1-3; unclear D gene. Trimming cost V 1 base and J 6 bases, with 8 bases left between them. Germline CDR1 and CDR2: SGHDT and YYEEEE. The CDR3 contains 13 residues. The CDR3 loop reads CASSLYWINTIYF. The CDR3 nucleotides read TGTGCCAGCAGCTTGTACTGGATAAACACCATATATTTT.

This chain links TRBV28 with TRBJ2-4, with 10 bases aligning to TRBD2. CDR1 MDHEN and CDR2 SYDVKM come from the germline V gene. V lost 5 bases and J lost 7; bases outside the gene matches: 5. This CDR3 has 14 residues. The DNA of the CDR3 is TGTGCCAGCAGTGTGACTAGCGGGCCGAACATTCAGTACTTC. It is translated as CASSVTSGPNIQYF.

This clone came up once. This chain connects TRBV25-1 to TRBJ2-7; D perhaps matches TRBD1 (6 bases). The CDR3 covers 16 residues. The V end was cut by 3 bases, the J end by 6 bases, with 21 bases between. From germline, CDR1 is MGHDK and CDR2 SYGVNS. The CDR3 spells CASSDDRQGSVGEQYF. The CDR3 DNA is TGTGCCAGCAGTGATGACCGCCAGGGGAGCGTTGGCGAGCAGTACTTC.

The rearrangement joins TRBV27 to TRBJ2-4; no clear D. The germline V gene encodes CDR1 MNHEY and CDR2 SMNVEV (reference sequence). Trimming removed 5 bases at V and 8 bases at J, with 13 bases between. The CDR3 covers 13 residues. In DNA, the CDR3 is TGTGCCAGCAGTCAAGGGATAGAATACATTCAGTACTTC. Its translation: CASSQGIEYIQYF.

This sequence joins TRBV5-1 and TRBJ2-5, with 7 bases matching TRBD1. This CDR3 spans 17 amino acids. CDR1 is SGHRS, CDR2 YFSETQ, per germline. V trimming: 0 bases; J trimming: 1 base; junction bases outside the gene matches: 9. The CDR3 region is CASSLVYQGTAQETQYF. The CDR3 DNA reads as TGCGCCAGCAGCTTGGTCTACCAAGGGACAGCCCAAGAGACCCAGTACTTC.

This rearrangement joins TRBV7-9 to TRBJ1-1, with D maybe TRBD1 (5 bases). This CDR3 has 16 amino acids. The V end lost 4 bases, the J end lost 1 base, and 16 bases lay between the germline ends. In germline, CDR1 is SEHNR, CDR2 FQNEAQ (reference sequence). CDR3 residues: CASSSPGGGANTEAFF. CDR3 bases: TGTGCCAGCAGCTCACCGGGTGGGGGTGCGAACACTGAAGCTTTCTTT.